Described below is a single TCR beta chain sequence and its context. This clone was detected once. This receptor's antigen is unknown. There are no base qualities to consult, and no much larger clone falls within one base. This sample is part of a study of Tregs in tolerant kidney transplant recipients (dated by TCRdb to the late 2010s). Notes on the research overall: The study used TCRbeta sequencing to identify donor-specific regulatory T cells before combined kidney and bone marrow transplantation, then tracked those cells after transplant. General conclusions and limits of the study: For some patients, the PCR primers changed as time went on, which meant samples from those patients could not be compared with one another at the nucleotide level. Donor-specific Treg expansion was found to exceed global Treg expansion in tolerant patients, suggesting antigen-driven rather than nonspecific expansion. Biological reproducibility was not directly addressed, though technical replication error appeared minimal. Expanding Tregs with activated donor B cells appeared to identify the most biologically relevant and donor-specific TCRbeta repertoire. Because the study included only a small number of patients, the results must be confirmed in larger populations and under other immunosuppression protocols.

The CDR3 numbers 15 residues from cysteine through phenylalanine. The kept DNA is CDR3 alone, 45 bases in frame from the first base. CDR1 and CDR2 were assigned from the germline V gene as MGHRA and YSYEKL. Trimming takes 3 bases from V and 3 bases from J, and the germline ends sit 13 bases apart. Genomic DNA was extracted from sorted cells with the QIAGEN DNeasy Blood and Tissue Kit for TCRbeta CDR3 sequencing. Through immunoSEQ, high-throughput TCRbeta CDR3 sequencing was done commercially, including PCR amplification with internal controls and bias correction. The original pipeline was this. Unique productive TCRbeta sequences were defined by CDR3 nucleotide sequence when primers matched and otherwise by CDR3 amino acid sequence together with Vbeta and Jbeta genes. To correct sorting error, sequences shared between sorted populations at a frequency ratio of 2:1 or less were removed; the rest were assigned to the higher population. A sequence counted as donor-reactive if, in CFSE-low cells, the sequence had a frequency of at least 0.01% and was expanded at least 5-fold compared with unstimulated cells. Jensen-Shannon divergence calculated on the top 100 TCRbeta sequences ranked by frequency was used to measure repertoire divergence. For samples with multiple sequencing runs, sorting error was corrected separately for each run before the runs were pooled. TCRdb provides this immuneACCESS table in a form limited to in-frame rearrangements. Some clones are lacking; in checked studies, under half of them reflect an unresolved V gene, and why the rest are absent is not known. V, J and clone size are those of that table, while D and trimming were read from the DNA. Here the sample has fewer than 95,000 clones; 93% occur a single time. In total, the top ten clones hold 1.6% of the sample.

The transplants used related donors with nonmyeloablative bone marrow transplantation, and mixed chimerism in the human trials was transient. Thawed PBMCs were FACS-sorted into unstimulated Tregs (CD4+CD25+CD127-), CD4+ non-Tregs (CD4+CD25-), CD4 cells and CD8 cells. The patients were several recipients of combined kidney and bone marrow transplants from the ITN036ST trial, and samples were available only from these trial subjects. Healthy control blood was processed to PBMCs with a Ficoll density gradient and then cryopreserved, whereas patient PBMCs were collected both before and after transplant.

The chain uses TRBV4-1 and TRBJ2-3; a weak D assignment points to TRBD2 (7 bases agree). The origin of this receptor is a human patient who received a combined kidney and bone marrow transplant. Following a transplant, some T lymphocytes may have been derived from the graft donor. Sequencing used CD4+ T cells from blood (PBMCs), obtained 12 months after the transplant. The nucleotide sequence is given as TGCGCCAGCAGCCACCCTAGGGGGGGGACAGATACGCAGTATTTT. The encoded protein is CASSHPRGGTDTQYF.